This T cell receptor (beta chain) was recovered during a study of Graves' ophthalmopathy and Graves' hyperthyroidism. Broader study findings: Cross-validated, the 13-signature model showed 87.88%/81.08% sensitivity/specificity, and 80%/75% in the test set. Thyroid clonotypes that were expanded above 0.001 frequency mostly also appeared in blood.

Researchers took RNA transcripts and amplified TCR beta CDR3 regions from them. The first round was an RT-PCR with HTBI primers, and the second round was a multiplex PCR. TCRdb passed the multiplex PCR reads through MiXCR, listing each CDR3 protein once. The sample carries almost 750,000 distinct CDR3 sequences, roughly two fifths recorded once. V lost 8 bases to trimming and J lost 8 bases, with 15 bases between them. Per germline, CDR1 MGHDK and CDR2 SYGVNS. The CDR3 length is 13 residues. On this clonotype itself: What it binds is not known.

Sequenced sample: peripheral blood. The rearrangement uses TRBV25-1 and TRBJ1-4; D not resolved. The receptor comes from an adult man with Graves' ophthalmopathy. Here the CDR3 DNA reads TGTGCCAGCTGTCCGGGTCTGAGGGAAAAACTGTTTTTT. It is translated as CASCPGLREKLFF.